Presented here are 18 T cell receptor beta chains from one specimen sequenced in a study of blood T cells in healthy people across ages. A second PCR, run for roughly 7 to 12 cycles, used a sample-barcoded 5' primer plus a J-beta primer mix. TCRdb analysed the 5' RACE reads with MiXCR anew, one entry per CDR3 protein. The table lists about 1.6 million distinct CDR3 sequences, about 32% of them singletons, with approximately 11% in the top ten. The sample was blood. These receptors all come from a woman aged 30 to 39 in good health.

This rearrangement joins TRBV27 to TRBJ2-7; 10 nucleotides agree with TRBD1. V was pared by 6 bases and J by 0 bases, with 11 bases of the junction left unmatched. The CDR3 contains 17 residues. Germline CDR1 reads MNHEY; CDR2 reads SMNVEV (reference sequence). CDR3 nucleotides: TGTGCCAGCAGCGCGACAGGGGGCGAATTACTCTCCTACGAGCAGTACTTC. As protein: CASSATGGELLSYEQYF.

This clonotype was seen more than once but under ten times. DNA for the CDR3: TGTGCCAGCAGCTACCGATCAGGGGGCAATGAGCAGTTCTTC. This encodes CASSYRSGGNEQFF. This chain connects TRBV5-5 to TRBJ2-1, with TRBD1 matching over 7 bases. Germline V gene lookup returns CDR1 SGHKS and CDR2 YYEKEE (reference sequence). This CDR3 spans 14 amino acids. Trimming at V came to 3 bases and at J to 6 bases, leaving 6 bases not matched to a gene.

The chain is built from TRBV3-1 and TRBJ2-5, with TRBD1 as a possible D gene (5 bases). This CDR3 has 13 amino acids. V lost 3 bases to trimming and J lost 7 bases, with 12 bases between them. From germline, CDR1 is LGHDT and CDR2 YNNKEL (reference sequence). CDR3 bases: TGTGCCAGCAGCCAGCCCAAAGGGGCGACCCAGTACTTC. It codes for CASSQPKGATQYF.

This clonotype showed up just a few times. The CDR3 sequence: CASSLGGHSDTQYF. As DNA, the CDR3 is TGTGCCAGCAGCTTGGGGGGCCACTCCGATACGCAGTATTTT. The chain couples TRBV7-9 to TRBJ2-3; perhaps D is TRBD1 or TRBD2 (6 bases each). V was shortened by 3 bases and J by 6 bases, with 13 bases between the two germline ends. The CDR3 runs to 14 residues. The V gene's germline CDR1 is SEHNR and CDR2 FQNEAQ (reference sequence).

This rearrangement joins TRBV21-1 to TRBJ2-3; TRBD1 is taken as the D call from the table, unchecked against the DNA. TRBV21-1 is a pseudogene locus. The CDR3 is 18 residues long. CDR3 residues: CASSTPTGGEIDIDTQYF. The CDR3 DNA follows: TGTGCCAGCAGCACCCCTACGGGGGGAGAAATTGATATAGATACGCAGTATTTT.

This clonotype appeared many times. This chain uses TRBV5-1 with TRBJ2-7, with TRBD1 identical over 9 bases. The CDR3 extends over 14 amino acids. Germline loops: CDR1 SGHRS, CDR2 YFSETQ. Losses at the gene ends were 3 bases for V and 3 bases for J; bases not matched to a gene: 4. Here the CDR3 DNA reads TGCGCCAGCAGCTGGACAGGGGAGGACTACGAGCAGTACTTC. Its protein product is CASSWTGEDYEQYF.

The chain joins TRBV20-1 to TRBJ2-5; 7 nucleotides match TRBD1. The trim removed 0 bases at V and 5 bases at J, leaving 15 bases unmatched. Germline CDR1 DFQATT, CDR2 SNEGSKA (reference sequence). The CDR3 length is 17 residues. The CDR3 sequence: CSARDPLPTGSGETQYF. CDR3 DNA sequence: TGCAGTGCTAGAGATCCTCTACCGACAGGGAGTGGCGAGACCCAGTACTTC.

About this clonotype itself: Given a much more abundant clone one base away, this may be a read error. V usage is TRBV12-5 and J usage is TRBJ2-5, with D hard to call. CDR3 length equals 12 residues. CDR1 LGHNT and CDR2 FRNRAP come from the germline V gene. In nucleotides, the CDR3 is TGTGCTGGTGGTTTGGTAGGGGAGACCCAGTACTTC. Encoded protein: CAGGLVGETQYF.

There are a few counts of this clonotype. The chain links TRBV20-1 to TRBJ2-4, with a possible D match to TRBD1 (5 bases). CDR3 length: 11 amino acids. Trimming removed 5 bases from V and 9 bases from J, with 11 bases in between. CDR1 and CDR2 from the germline V gene are DFQATT and SNEGSKA (reference sequence). The CDR3 coding sequence is TGCAGTGCTTCCCCGGACACCATTCAGTACTTC. As protein: CSASPDTIQYF.

In this sample, this clonotype turned up a few times. The rearrangement joins TRBV6-6 to TRBJ2-1; 10 nucleotides match TRBD1. The V and J ends lost 3 bases and 4 bases, in that order; junction bases with no gene match: 9. The CDR3 runs 17 residues. The germline V gene has CDR1 MNHNY and CDR2 SVGAGI (reference sequence). In DNA, the CDR3 is TGTGCCAGCAGTTATTCCGGGACAGGGGACACATACAATGAGCAGTTCTTC. This gives the protein CASSYSGTGDTYNEQFF.

The J gene is TRBJ2-5, the V gene TRBV4-1; D might be TRBD2 (7 bases). Germline loops: CDR1 MGHRA, CDR2 YSYEKL. The CDR3 is made up of 15 amino acids. The V end lost 0 bases, the J end lost 9 bases, and 17 bases lay between the germline ends. In DNA, the CDR3 is TGCGCCAGCAGCCAAGATAAAGGGGGGGGGGAGGCCCAGTACTTC. Residues: CASSQDKGGGEAQYF.

Of note for this clonotype: This may arise from a read error, as a much more abundant clone is one base away. The chain is built from TRBV29-1 and TRBJ2-5; perhaps D is TRBD1 or TRBD2 (5 bases each). From germline, CDR1 is SQVTM and CDR2 ANQGSEA. The CDR3 spans 15 residues. V lost 7 bases and J lost 1, with 19 bases in between. CDR3: CSAQEGSGTQETQYF. The CDR3 nucleotides read TGCAGCGCCCAAGAGGGGTCAGGGACCCAAGAGACCCAGTACTTC.

In its sample, this clonotype was seen many times. The chain joins TRBV10-3 to TRBJ2-7; D not certain. This CDR3 region has 15 residues. V lost 0 bases and J lost 3, with 12 bases in between. Germline V gene data show CDR1 as ENHRY and CDR2 as SYGVKD. CDR3 coding DNA: TGTGCCATCAGTGAGTCGGGCCCCCCGCGCTACGAGCAGTACTTC. This translates into CAISESGPPRYEQYF.

This clonotype appeared a few times. The V gene is TRBV11-3, the J gene TRBJ2-5; 12 bases match TRBD2. Near its end, the DNA agrees better with TRBJ2-7, so the J call may be wrong. The CDR3 covers 16 residues. The germline gives CDR1 SGHNT, CDR2 YENEEA. The DNA for the CDR3 is TGTGCCAGCAGCTCCGGACTAGCGGGGCCGTACCACGAGCAGTACTTC. The encoded protein is CASSSGLAGPYHEQYF.

This clonotype has a handful of counts. The chain recombines TRBV29-1 with TRBJ2-3; D is perhaps TRBD1 (6 bases). The germline V gene encodes CDR1 SQVTM and CDR2 ANQGSEA. Trimming removed 2 bases from V and 6 bases from J, with 18 bases in between. The CDR3 has 15 residues. Written as DNA, the CDR3 is TGCAGCGTTGAATGGACAGTCGTGCGGGCGGATACGCAGTATTTT. Translating gives CSVEWTVVRADTQYF.

This clonotype has a count of ten or more. The chain couples TRBV4-2 to TRBJ2-1; TRBD2 agrees at 12 bases. Trimming at V came to 1 base and at J to 8 bases, leaving 3 bases not matched to a gene. From germline, CDR1 is LGHNA and CDR2 YNFKEQ. CDR3 length: 15 amino acids. CDR3 in amino acids: CASSQALAGGYEQFF. CDR3 coding DNA: TGTGCCAGCAGCCAAGCACTAGCGGGAGGATATGAGCAGTTCTTC.

This clonotype was seen only a few times. This chain uses TRBV11-2 with TRBJ2-3; D is ambiguous. Trimming removed 4 bases from V and 2 bases from J, with 10 bases in between. This CDR3 region has 14 residues. Germline loops: CDR1 SGHAT, CDR2 FQNNGV. The CDR3 reads CASSSYPLTDTQYF. CDR3 bases: TGTGCCAGCAGCTCCTACCCACTCACAGATACGCAGTATTTT.

This clonotype has just a few counts. In nucleotides, the CDR3 is TGCGCCGGCGGGACTAGCGGGAACAATGAGCAGTTCTTC. As protein: CAGGTSGNNEQFF. This sequence joins TRBV5-1 and TRBJ2-1; TRBD2 agrees at 13 bases. The CDR3 totals 13 residues. The germline V gene has CDR1 SGHRS and CDR2 YFSETQ. Trimming at V came to 10 bases and at J to 5 bases, leaving 3 bases not matched to a gene.